This is a list of T cell receptor beta chains from one sample in a study of control samples from healthy donors and cancer patients. TCRdb's copy holds only in-frame clones and misses some; the assay was immunoSEQ multiplex PCR. The table lists 45,000 to 60,000 clones, approximately 80% of them singletons. The sample comprised blood. These receptors all come from a man in his 70s in good health. Both conserved end residues are part of each CDR3.

15 | TRBV7-2 | CASSLLGQEYNEQFF
15 | TRBV11-3 | CASSLVGGGNSPLHF
13 | TRBV7-9 | CASSFGSGYGYTF
11 | TRBV29-1 | CSEGPPDRAFF
12 | TRBV7-9 | CASSLGGGEQYF
13 | TRBV2 | CASSEDSGQPQHF
13 | TRBV11-3 | CASSLDRVYEQYF
14 | TRBV11-3 | CASSLDPEKETQYF
15 | TRBV4-2 | CASSQDGSGAYEQYF
14 | TRBV5-1 | CASSWADRGGEQYF
14 | TRBV5-1 | CASSPGQYTDTQYF
13 | TRBV19 | CASIRQPDEKLFF
12 | TRBV6-5 | CASSKLVETQYF
16 | TRBV29-1 | CSLQGLAGGLYNEQFF
13 | TRBV5-1 | CAGSLGVTGEQFF
13 | TRBV10-1 | CASTAGSNEKLFF
12 | TRBV18 | CASSPGTDTQYF
14 | TRBV9 | CASSVTRAYNEQFF
15 | TRBV30 | CAHRGLTGMNTEAFF
15 | TRBV10-3 | CAISEPDSGANVLTF
12 | TRBV28 | CASRKLGNEQFF
15 | TRBV6-5 | CASSLGGSSGNTIYF
14 | TRBV7-9 | CASSLRGLADEQFF
14 | TRBV2 | CASRAGQVNSPLHF
15 | TRBV5-1 | CASSLAVTGNSPLHF
18 | TRBV7-7 | CASSLEGNQGIHQETQYF
16 | TRBV14 | CASSQELGAPYNEQFF
12 | TRBV28 | CASSLAHYEQYF
14 | TRBV7-2 | CASSPGRMTGELFF
14 | TRBV5-6 | CASSYRTSFNEQFF
17 | TRBV7-2 | CASSLMGGRSSYNEQFF
14 | TRBV5-1 | CASSSGQFTDTQYF
14 | TRBV24-1 | CATSDSGYQETQYF
14 | TRBV7-9 | CASSPGQAYTEAFF
15 | TRBV6-5 | CASSPGFTGNTEAFF
18 | TRBV5-1 | CASSLESGGFSGSTEAFF
15 | TRBV2 | CASRIDSGINEKLFF
15 | TRBV23-1 | CASNPSGTGDYGYTF
16 | TRBV11-2 | CASSSVRQSAGYGYTF
17 | TRBV7-2 | CASSPQTGGVSRREQYF
16 | TRBV3-1/TRBV3-2 | CASSQAPLAAGGEQYF
15 | TRBV4-1 | CASSHIAGAGNEQYF
16 | TRBV5-5 | CASSGGVEATNEKLFF
10 | TRBV9 | CAGITGELFF
11 | TRBV16 | CASSPGYEQYF
14 | TRBV11-2 | CASSPARRRDTQYF
12 | TRBV7-9 | CASSLDNQPQHF
12 | TRBV9 | CASSPQGGLQYF
14 | TRBV7-9 | CASSIYRDINGYTF
15 | TRBV18 | CASSPLRGRTSEQYF
12 | TRBV18 | CASSSGGHEQYF
12 | TRBV7-9 | CASSWGREGYTF
17 | TRBV2 | CASSPYGGTSGKNEQFF
15 | TRBV4-2 | CASSQVGGLLTEAFF
14 | TRBV5-1 | CASQPSLLSGVAFF
19 | TRBV4-1 | CASSQDVGRRERSRYEQYF